One and the same sample provided the 23 T cell receptor beta chains below, sequenced in a study of shared clonotypes between healthy human individuals. TCRdb keeps only in-frame clones here, not all; method: immunoSEQ multiplex PCR. Among about 480,000 clones, about 80% were seen once, and the ten largest hold roughly an eighth. Sequenced material: PBMCs. Receptor source: a woman aged 40-49 years in good health. Some clones in this sample may be carry-over from other donors' samples.

The chain joins TRBV30 to TRBJ2-2; TRBD2 agrees at 13 bases. Trimming removed 8 bases from V and 7 bases from J; junction bases left unmatched: 7. CDR1 and CDR2 from the germline V gene are GTSNPN and SVGIG (reference sequence). The CDR3 sequence is 14 residues long. In DNA, the CDR3 is TGTGCCCATACCGGGACTAGCGGGATCGGGGAGCTGTTTTTT. It yields the protein CAHTGTSGIGELFF.

This chain connects TRBV7-9 to TRBJ2-3; TRBD2 aligns across 7 bases. The ends lost 7 bases at V and 2 bases at J; junction bases unmatched: 12. This CDR3 is 16 amino acids long. Per germline, CDR1 SEHNR and CDR2 FQNEAQ (reference sequence). In DNA form, the CDR3 reads TGTGCCAGCACCCGGGGGGAGAGACTTGTCACAGATACGCAGTATTTT. Protein product: CASTRGERLVTDTQYF.

This clone was counted only a few times. The CDR3 spells CASSPLRGNTEAFF. The CDR3 DNA sequence: TGTGCCAGCAGTCCCCTACGGGGGAACACTGAAGCTTTCTTT. The J gene is TRBJ1-1, the V gene TRBV6-1; D is unresolved. The CDR3 contains 14 residues. V lost 5 bases, J lost 1 base, and 11 bases lay in between. Per the germline V gene, CDR1 is MNHNS and CDR2 is SASEGT.

J is TRBJ2-7 and V is TRBV11-2; TRBD1 agrees at 7 bases. CDR3 length: 17 amino acids. The germline V gene encodes CDR1 SGHAT and CDR2 FQNNGV. The V and J ends lost 2 bases and 6 bases, in that order; junction bases with no gene match: 16. In DNA form, the CDR3 reads TGTGCCAGCAGCTTAAGTAGGTTGGGGACAGCAGCCTCCGAGCAGTACTTC. Residues: CASSLSRLGTAASEQYF.

This rearrangement joins TRBV6-5 to TRBJ2-5; D is perhaps TRBD2 (5 bases). This CDR3 is 12 amino acids long. Germline CDR1 and CDR2: MNHEY and SVGAGI. The V and J ends lost 7 bases and 5 bases respectively, with 11 bases between them. CDR3 coding DNA: TGTGCCAGCACCAGCCCGGGGGAGACCCAGTACTTC. This sequence encodes CASTSPGETQYF.

The rearrangement joins TRBV5-1 to TRBJ2-2; tentative D call: TRBD2 (6 bases). The CDR3 consists of 15 residues. CDR1 is SGHRS, CDR2 YFSETQ, per germline. V lost 0 bases to trimming and J lost 5 bases, with 11 bases between them. CDR3 region: CASSLDGRGTGELFF. The CDR3 region has the DNA TGCGCCAGCAGCTTGGACGGGAGAGGGACCGGGGAGCTGTTTTTT.

The V gene is TRBV7-9, the J gene TRBJ2-7; D ambiguous. The CDR3 has 13 amino acids. Trimming stripped 2 bases from V and 2 bases from J, with 7 bases between. CDR1 and CDR2 from the germline V gene are SEHNR and FQNEAQ (reference sequence). CDR3 sequence: CASSLSQPYEQYF. CDR3 coding DNA: TGTGCCAGCAGCTTATCACAGCCCTACGAGCAGTACTTC.

The gene calls are TRBV30 and TRBJ2-3, with 7 positions matching TRBD1. The junction had 8 bases not matched to a gene; V was cut back by 5 bases and J by 3 bases. Germline-derived CDR1 and CDR2 are GTSNPN and SVGIG (reference sequence). The CDR3 totals 14 residues. The CDR3 coding sequence is TGTGCCTGGGGAGACAGGGCAGGGACAGATACGCAGTATTTT. Translating gives CAWGDRAGTDTQYF. The whole variable domain, filled in from reference TRBV30 and TRBJ2-3, reads SQTIHQWPATLVQPVGSPLSLECTVEGTSNPNLYWYRQAAGRGLQLLFYSVGIGQISSEVPQNLSASRPQDRQFILSSKKLLLSDSGFYLCAWGDRAGTDTQYFGPGTRLTVL.

As concerns this clone: Given a far larger clone just one base away, this is likely a sequencing read error. This chain uses TRBV5-6 with TRBJ2-7; no firm D call. The CDR3 runs 11 residues. The germline gives CDR1 SGHDT, CDR2 YYEEEE. The V gene lost 4 bases and the J gene lost 0 bases, with 2 bases spanning the gap. The CDR3 DNA is TGTGCCAGCAGCCACTCCTACGAGCAGTACTTC. Amino acids: CASSHSYEQYF. The variable domain in full, with the rest retrieved from reference TRBV5-6 and TRBJ2-7, is DAGVTQSPTHLIKTRGQQVTLRCSPKSGHDTVSWYQQALGQGPQFIFQYYEEEERQRGNFPDRFSGHQFPNYSSELNVNALLLGDSALYLCASSHSYEQYFGPGTRLTVT.

This rearrangement joins TRBV7-9 to TRBJ2-7; 9 positions agree with TRBD1. The CDR3 consists of 16 residues. V dropped 1 base and J dropped 4; count of bases not matched to a gene: 8. The germline gives CDR1 SEHNR, CDR2 FQNEAQ (reference sequence). In DNA form, the CDR3 reads TGTGCCAGCAGCTTAGTCGGGGACAGGGTGGAATACGAGCAGTACTTC. This translates into CASSLVGDRVEYEQYF.

This chain uses TRBV18 with TRBJ2-2, with a possible D match to TRBD2 (6 bases). Trimming cost V 1 base and J 1 base, with 10 bases left between them. The germline V gene has CDR1 KGHSH and CDR2 LQKENI. The CDR3 has 16 amino acids. The CDR3 DNA reads as TGTGCCAGCTCACCACTTGATAGCGGGAACACCGGGGAGCTGTTTTTT. Encoded protein: CASSPLDSGNTGELFF.

The chain joins TRBV2 to TRBJ2-7; D may correspond to TRBD1 or TRBD2 (6 bases each). The CDR3 loop spans 15 amino acids. The V and J ends lost 3 bases and 2 bases respectively, with 14 bases between them. Germline-derived CDR1 and CDR2 are SNHLY and FYNNEI. The CDR3 DNA follows: TGTGCCAGCAGTGAGGGTGGGGGGCTCCCCTACGAGCAGTACTTC. Encoded protein: CASSEGGGLPYEQYF.

The V call is TRBV2, the J call TRBJ1-5; possibly TRBD1 for D (5 bases). This CDR3 spans 19 amino acids. The V end lost 3 bases, the J end lost 0 bases, and 21 bases lay between the germline ends. The germline V gene has CDR1 SNHLY and CDR2 FYNNEI. The CDR3 sequence: CASSERSGWRQYSNQPQHF. DNA of the CDR3: TGTGCCAGCAGTGAGAGAAGCGGTTGGAGACAGTATAGCAATCAGCCCCAGCATTTT.

The V and J genes are TRBV18 and TRBJ2-1; the D gene is possibly TRBD2 (7 bases). Germline-derived CDR1 and CDR2 are KGHSH and LQKENI. The CDR3 loop spans 16 amino acids. V was clipped by 2 bases and J by 6 bases, with 17 bases between them. The CDR3 nucleotides read TGTGCCAGCTCACCATTGAGGGGGAGGGGTCCCAATGAGCAGTTCTTC. Translation: CASSPLRGRGPNEQFF.

This chain joins TRBV5-6 and TRBJ2-1; a weak D match, TRBD2 (6 bases). V was cut by 4 bases and J by 0 bases, with 14 bases left in between. Germline-derived CDR1 and CDR2 are SGHDT and YYEEEE. CDR3 size: 16 residues. The CDR3 region has the DNA TGTGCCAGCAGCCTCAACTTAGCGGCCTCCTACAATGAGCAGTTCTTC. Translating it yields CASSLNLAASYNEQFF.

V gene TRBV7-6 combines with J gene TRBJ1-1; D may be TRBD1 (5 bases). The CDR3 runs to 15 residues. Trimming pared 2 bases from V and 0 bases from J, leaving 10 bases between. Germline-derived CDR1 and CDR2 are SGHVS and FNYEAQ. The CDR3 DNA is TGTGCCAGCAGCTTACCGACAGATATGAACACTGAAGCTTTCTTT. Amino acid sequence: CASSLPTDMNTEAFF.

In its sample, this clone was seen once. J is TRBJ1-6 and V is TRBV18; TRBD1 might be the D (5 bases). Looked up from germline, CDR1 is KGHSH and CDR2 is LQKENI. Between the trimmed V and J ends, which lost 8 bases and 5 bases, there was a span of 10 bases. The CDR3 consists of 13 residues. The CDR3 DNA is TGTGCCAGCCGCCTGGGGGATAATTCACCCCTCCACTTT. The encoded protein is CASRLGDNSPLHF. The full variable domain, in which reference TRBV18 and TRBJ1-6 provide the parts outside the CDR3, is NAGVMQNPRHLVRRRGQEARLRCSPMKGHSHVYWYRQLPEEGLKFMVYLQKENIIDESGMPKERFSAEFPKEGPSILRIQQVVRGDSAAYFCASRLGDNSPLHFGNGTRLTVT.

This chain uses TRBV10-2 with TRBJ2-7; D unresolved. This CDR3 has 15 amino acids. V lost 0 bases and J 3 bases, leaving 12 bases between the germline ends. Germline values: CDR1 WSHSY, CDR2 SAAADI. CDR3 region: CASSESTSAHYEQYF. The CDR3 DNA is TGCGCCAGCAGTGAGTCGACCAGCGCTCACTACGAGCAGTACTTC.

This chain links TRBV6-6 with TRBJ1-4; TRBD1 is a possible D gene (5 bases). Trimming stripped 2 bases from V and 6 bases from J, with 7 bases between. The CDR3 has 13 amino acids. Germline lookup yields CDR1 MNHNY and CDR2 SVGAGI (reference sequence). The CDR3: CASSYGGYEKLFF. CDR3 nucleotide sequence: TGTGCCAGCAGTTACGGGGGTTATGAAAAACTGTTTTTT.

This chain connects TRBV5-5 to TRBJ1-5, with D possibly matching TRBD1 (6 bases). V was clipped by 0 bases and J by 5 bases, with 15 bases between them. This CDR3 comprises 16 residues. Looked up from germline, CDR1 is SGHKS and CDR2 is YYEKEE (reference sequence). CDR3 coding DNA: TGTGCCAGCAGCTTGGTTTCAGGGGCAATCCATCAGCCCCAGCATTTT. It encodes CASSLVSGAIHQPQHF.

The chain recombines TRBV11-2 with TRBJ2-7; D perhaps matches TRBD1 (5 bases). This CDR3 has 13 amino acids. Germline CDR1 and CDR2: SGHAT and FQNNGV. V lost 5 bases and J 3 bases, leaving 11 bases between the germline ends. This CDR3 is CASSTRQIYEQYF. DNA for the CDR3: TGTGCCAGCAGCACCAGACAGATCTACGAGCAGTACTTC.

This clone has only a few counts. The chain combines TRBV7-9 with TRBJ2-3, with D possibly being TRBD2 (6 bases). V shed 6 bases and J shed 1 base, with 23 bases lying between them. The CDR3 has 18 amino acids. The V gene's germline CDR1 is SEHNR and CDR2 FQNEAQ (reference sequence). CDR3 DNA: TGTGCCAGCAGTTTTAGGTATGCCGGGACTCTCGGCACAGATACGCAGTATTTT. Protein: CASSFRYAGTLGTDTQYF. Full variable domain (rest looked up from reference TRBV7-9 and TRBJ2-3): DTGVSQNPRHKITKRGQNVTFRCDPISEHNRLYWYRQTLGQGPEFLTYFQNEAQLEKSRLLSDRFSAERPKGSFSTLEIQRTEQGDSAMYLCASSFRYAGTLGTDTQYFGPGTRLTVL.

The chain has TRBV6-4 and TRBJ1-5; D not resolved. The ends were cut back, 7 bases at V and 2 bases at J, with 15 bases in the middle. The germline gives CDR1 MRHNA, CDR2 SNTAGT. The CDR3 is made up of 15 amino acids. The CDR3: CASTPSGFGNQPQHF. CDR3 nucleotide sequence: TGTGCCAGCACCCCCTCTGGGTTTGGCAATCAGCCCCAGCATTTT.